The 7 T cell receptor beta chains listed next were all sequenced from one sample in a study of blood T cell repertoires in COVID-19. The protocol was immunoSEQ multiplex PCR, while the TCRdb copy is restricted to in-frame clones and leaves out a portion. The sample includes some 200,000 clones, roughly four fifths of them seen just once. Material for sequencing was peripheral blood. The receptors come from a woman aged 40 to 49 with acute or convalescent COVID-19.

This rearrangement joins TRBV27 to TRBJ2-2, with D perhaps matching TRBD1 (6 bases). V shed 4 bases and J shed 4 bases, with 10 bases lying between them. The CDR3 loop spans 14 amino acids. In germline, CDR1 is MNHEY, CDR2 SMNVEV (reference sequence). The chain's CDR3 is CASSWKDSTGELFF. The CDR3 DNA is TGTGCCAGCAGTTGGAAGGACAGCACCGGGGAGCTGTTTTTT.

J is TRBJ2-7 and V is TRBV13; D uncertain. V dropped 4 bases and J dropped 9 bases, with 16 bases sitting between them. The CDR3 is 13 amino acids. Germline CDR1 reads PRHDT; CDR2 reads FYEKMQ (reference sequence). CDR3 amino acids: CASSSLPSGWQYF. Here the CDR3 DNA reads TGTGCCAGCAGCTCCCTCCCCAGTGGTTGGCAGTACTTC.

V is TRBV2 and J is TRBJ1-4, with TRBD1 matching over 10 bases. The V gene end was trimmed by 6 bases and the J gene end by 6 bases; junction bases not matched to a gene: 4. The CDR3 spans 14 residues. Germline V lookup: CDR1 SNHLY, CDR2 FYNNEI. CDR3: CASRTGTGDEKLFF. The DNA for the CDR3 is TGTGCCAGCAGAACCGGGACAGGGGATGAAAAACTGTTTTTT.

The CDR3: CASSLGHSMNTEAFF. DNA of the CDR3: TGTGCCAGCAGTCTAGGACATTCCATGAACACTGAAGCTTTCTTT. The chain links TRBV7-9 to TRBJ1-1; the D gene is possibly TRBD1 (5 bases). Trimming pared 6 bases from V and 0 bases from J, leaving 14 bases between. The CDR3 has 15 residues. Germline loops: CDR1 SEHNR, CDR2 FQNEAQ (reference sequence).

The chain combines TRBV7-8 with TRBJ2-3; 9 bases are a match to TRBD2. This CDR3 spans 19 amino acids. Germline-derived CDR1 and CDR2 are SGHVS and FQNEAQ. V lost 1 base to trimming and J lost 5 bases; unmatched junction nucleotides: 16. The CDR3 nucleotides read TGTGCCAGCAGCTTAGGTATTGGCGGGAGGGCCTTAGGTCGAGATACGCAGTATTTT. Its translation: CASSLGIGGRALGRDTQYF. The variable domain in full, with the rest retrieved from reference TRBV7-8 and TRBJ2-3, is GAGVSQSPRYKVAKRGQDVALRCDPISGHVSLFWYQQALGQGPEFLTYFQNEAQLDKSGLPSDRFFAERPEGSVSTLKIQRTQQEDSAVYLCASSLGIGGRALGRDTQYFGPGTRLTVL.

This clone was recorded a few times. The rearrangement uses TRBV5-8 and TRBJ2-5; 16 bases map to TRBD2. The CDR3 has 16 residues. Germline CDR1 reads SGHTS; CDR2 reads YDEGEE. The V gene end was trimmed by 3 bases and the J gene end by 4 bases; junction bases not matched to a gene: 3. CDR3 loop: CASSSGLAGGRETQYF. In DNA, the CDR3 is TGTGCCAGCAGCTCGGGACTAGCGGGAGGGAGAGAGACCCAGTACTTC.

This sequence joins TRBV30 and TRBJ2-7; possible D gene TRBD2, 5 bases. With 5 bases removed from V and 2 bases from J, the gap between germline ends came to 10 bases. CDR3 length: 12 amino acids. CDR1 is GTSNPN and CDR2 is SVGIG in the germline V gene (reference sequence). The CDR3 DNA follows: TGTGCCTGGGAGCGGAAGGCCTACGAGCAGTACTTC. Protein product: CAWERKAYEQYF.